Listed here are 15 T cell receptor beta chains from one sample, sequenced in a study of blood T cell repertoires in COVID-19. Clones were sequenced by immunoSEQ multiplex PCR, and TCRdb holds only the in-frame ones, with some missing. The sample yields 260,000 or so clones, about four fifths seen once. The sample was peripheral blood. The receptors here all came from a woman aged 70-85 years with acute or convalescent COVID-19.

About this clone itself: Mismatch with germline at one junction end may stem from a read error. The J gene is TRBJ2-7, the V gene TRBV5-1, with 12 bases identical to TRBD1. The CDR3 length is 15 residues. Germline V lookup: CDR1 SGHRS, CDR2 YFSETQ. The CDR3: CARSGGTGGYYEQYF. The CDR3 nucleotides are TGCGCCCGCAGCGGGGGGACAGGGGGCTATTACGAGCAGTACTTC.

V usage is TRBV30 and J usage is TRBJ2-1; possible D gene TRBD2, 5 bases. Germline V gene sequence: CDR1 GTSNPN, CDR2 SVGIG (reference sequence). This CDR3 contains 13 residues. V lost 0 bases, J lost 7 bases, and 10 bases lay in between. The CDR3 spells CAWSVTRGNEQFF. CDR3 nucleotide sequence: TGTGCCTGGAGTGTAACTAGAGGGAATGAGCAGTTCTTC.

The gene calls are TRBV4-3 and TRBJ2-5; D is ambiguous. Germline V gene lookup returns CDR1 LGHNA and CDR2 YSLEER. V dropped 0 bases and J dropped 6 bases, with 11 bases sitting between them. The CDR3 totals 14 residues. CDR3 coding DNA: TGCGCCAGCAGCCAAGATACGGATACTAAGACCCAGTACTTC. Encoded protein: CASSQDTDTKTQYF.

The chain uses TRBV2 and TRBJ2-1, with a tentative D call TRBD1 (6 bases). Per the germline V gene, CDR1 is SNHLY and CDR2 is FYNNEI. Trimming stripped 6 bases from V and 6 bases from J, with 9 bases between. This CDR3 is 12 amino acids long. The CDR3 protein is CASREQGNEQFF. The CDR3 bases are TGTGCCAGCAGGGAACAGGGCAATGAGCAGTTCTTC. Looking up the rest from reference TRBV2 and TRBJ2-1 gives the full variable domain: EPEVTQTPSHQVTQMGQEVILRCVPISNHLYFYWYRQILGQKVEFLVSFYNNEISEKSEIFDDQFSVERPDGSNFTLKIRSTKLEDSAMYFCASREQGNEQFFGPGTRLTVL.

The chain carries TRBV20-1 and TRBJ1-1; D unresolved. Germline V gene lookup returns CDR1 DFQATT and CDR2 SNEGSKA (reference sequence). CDR3 length equals 10 residues. V lost 3 bases to trimming and J lost 7 bases, with 6 bases between them. Written as DNA, the CDR3 is TGCAGTGCTAGCCCGTATGAAGCTTTCTTT. Its translation: CSASPYEAFF.

V usage is TRBV5-8 and J usage is TRBJ1-4, with 7 bases lining up with TRBD1. The CDR3 runs to 15 residues. Germline V gene lookup returns CDR1 SGHTS and CDR2 YDEGEE. J gave up 4 bases and V 2 bases, and 5 bases lay outside the gene matches. The CDR3 is CASSLRGQFNEKLFF. The CDR3 DNA reads as TGTGCCAGCAGCTTAAGGGGACAGTTTAATGAAAAACTGTTTTTT.

CDR3 in DNA: TGTGCCAGCAGCCTCGGGACTAAGAACACCATATATTTT. Translating gives CASSLGTKNTIYF. This chain uses TRBV9 with TRBJ1-3; perhaps TRBD1 as D (5 bases). Trimming pared 4 bases from V and 7 bases from J, leaving 12 bases between. The CDR3 is 13 amino acids. CDR1 SGDLS and CDR2 YYNGEE come from the germline V gene.

The chain employs TRBV7-9 and TRBJ1-2; no definite D call. The CDR3 sequence is 11 residues long. V dropped 5 bases and J dropped 3 bases, with 4 bases sitting between them. Germline V lookup: CDR1 SEHNR, CDR2 FQNEAQ (reference sequence). CDR3 sequence reads: CASSLYYGYTF. CDR3 in DNA: TGTGCCAGCAGCCTCTACTATGGCTACACCTTC.

The chain employs TRBV7-2 and TRBJ1-3; no firm D call. In germline, CDR1 is SGHTA, CDR2 FQGNSA. V lost 4 bases, J lost 2 bases, and 9 bases lay in between. The CDR3 length is 14 residues. The CDR3, as DNA: TGTGCCAGCAGCTCCGGGAGGGCTGGAAACACCATATATTTT. This encodes CASSSGRAGNTIYF.

The chain has TRBV5-1 and TRBJ1-2; D is possibly TRBD1 (6 bases). V lost 7 bases and J 3 bases, leaving 13 bases between the germline ends. This CDR3 region has 13 residues. The germline V gene encodes CDR1 SGHRS and CDR2 YFSETQ. CDR3 sequence: CASGDTGDYGYTF. As DNA, the CDR3 is TGCGCCAGCGGGGACACCGGGGACTATGGCTACACCTTC.

The rearrangement joins TRBV18 to TRBJ1-1; 7 nucleotides line up with TRBD1. J lost 0 bases, V lost 6 bases, and 10 bases had no gene match. CDR1 and CDR2 from the germline V gene are KGHSH and LQKENI. The CDR3 covers 16 residues. As DNA, the CDR3 is TGTGCCAGCTCGGTGGTTCCGGGACAGCTGAACACTGAAGCTTTCTTT. The encoded protein is CASSVVPGQLNTEAFF.

This rearrangement joins TRBV7-2 to TRBJ1-5; TRBD1 is a possible D gene (6 bases). The germline gives CDR1 SGHTA, CDR2 FQGNSA. This CDR3 is built from 14 residues. The V end lost 1 base, the J end lost 4 bases, and 8 bases lay between the germline ends. The CDR3 bases are TGTGCCAGCAGCTTAGGGACAGCAAATCAGCCCCAGCATTTT. Translation: CASSLGTANQPQHF.

The rearrangement uses TRBV27 and TRBJ1-6; D not resolved. Germline V lookup: CDR1 MNHEY, CDR2 SMNVEV (reference sequence). The V end lost 2 bases, the J end lost 0 bases, and 8 bases lay between the germline ends. The CDR3 length is 16 residues. The CDR3 sequence is CASSLNPSSYNSPLHF. DNA of the CDR3: TGTGCCAGCAGTTTAAATCCGAGCTCCTATAATTCACCCCTCCACTTT.

This clone was seen a few times. This CDR3 is CASSLTGGTEAFF. In DNA, the CDR3 is TGCGCCAGCAGCTTGACAGGGGGGACTGAAGCTTTCTTT. The chain has TRBV5-1 and TRBJ1-1; 8 bases match TRBD1. CDR1 and CDR2 (germline): SGHRS, YFSETQ. The trim removed 1 base at V and 5 bases at J, leaving 1 base unmatched. The CDR3 is 13 amino acids.

A remark on this clone: The identical CDR3 is also encoded by other nucleotide sequences in the sample. V is TRBV11-2 and J is TRBJ1-1; 9 nucleotides match TRBD1. Germline V gene data show CDR1 as SGHAT and CDR2 as FQNNGV. The CDR3 totals 13 residues. V shed 7 bases and J 3 bases; nucleotides not matched to a gene: 3. This CDR3 is CASTRTGDTEAFF. The CDR3 region has the DNA TGTGCCAGCACCCGGACAGGGGACACTGAAGCTTTCTTT.